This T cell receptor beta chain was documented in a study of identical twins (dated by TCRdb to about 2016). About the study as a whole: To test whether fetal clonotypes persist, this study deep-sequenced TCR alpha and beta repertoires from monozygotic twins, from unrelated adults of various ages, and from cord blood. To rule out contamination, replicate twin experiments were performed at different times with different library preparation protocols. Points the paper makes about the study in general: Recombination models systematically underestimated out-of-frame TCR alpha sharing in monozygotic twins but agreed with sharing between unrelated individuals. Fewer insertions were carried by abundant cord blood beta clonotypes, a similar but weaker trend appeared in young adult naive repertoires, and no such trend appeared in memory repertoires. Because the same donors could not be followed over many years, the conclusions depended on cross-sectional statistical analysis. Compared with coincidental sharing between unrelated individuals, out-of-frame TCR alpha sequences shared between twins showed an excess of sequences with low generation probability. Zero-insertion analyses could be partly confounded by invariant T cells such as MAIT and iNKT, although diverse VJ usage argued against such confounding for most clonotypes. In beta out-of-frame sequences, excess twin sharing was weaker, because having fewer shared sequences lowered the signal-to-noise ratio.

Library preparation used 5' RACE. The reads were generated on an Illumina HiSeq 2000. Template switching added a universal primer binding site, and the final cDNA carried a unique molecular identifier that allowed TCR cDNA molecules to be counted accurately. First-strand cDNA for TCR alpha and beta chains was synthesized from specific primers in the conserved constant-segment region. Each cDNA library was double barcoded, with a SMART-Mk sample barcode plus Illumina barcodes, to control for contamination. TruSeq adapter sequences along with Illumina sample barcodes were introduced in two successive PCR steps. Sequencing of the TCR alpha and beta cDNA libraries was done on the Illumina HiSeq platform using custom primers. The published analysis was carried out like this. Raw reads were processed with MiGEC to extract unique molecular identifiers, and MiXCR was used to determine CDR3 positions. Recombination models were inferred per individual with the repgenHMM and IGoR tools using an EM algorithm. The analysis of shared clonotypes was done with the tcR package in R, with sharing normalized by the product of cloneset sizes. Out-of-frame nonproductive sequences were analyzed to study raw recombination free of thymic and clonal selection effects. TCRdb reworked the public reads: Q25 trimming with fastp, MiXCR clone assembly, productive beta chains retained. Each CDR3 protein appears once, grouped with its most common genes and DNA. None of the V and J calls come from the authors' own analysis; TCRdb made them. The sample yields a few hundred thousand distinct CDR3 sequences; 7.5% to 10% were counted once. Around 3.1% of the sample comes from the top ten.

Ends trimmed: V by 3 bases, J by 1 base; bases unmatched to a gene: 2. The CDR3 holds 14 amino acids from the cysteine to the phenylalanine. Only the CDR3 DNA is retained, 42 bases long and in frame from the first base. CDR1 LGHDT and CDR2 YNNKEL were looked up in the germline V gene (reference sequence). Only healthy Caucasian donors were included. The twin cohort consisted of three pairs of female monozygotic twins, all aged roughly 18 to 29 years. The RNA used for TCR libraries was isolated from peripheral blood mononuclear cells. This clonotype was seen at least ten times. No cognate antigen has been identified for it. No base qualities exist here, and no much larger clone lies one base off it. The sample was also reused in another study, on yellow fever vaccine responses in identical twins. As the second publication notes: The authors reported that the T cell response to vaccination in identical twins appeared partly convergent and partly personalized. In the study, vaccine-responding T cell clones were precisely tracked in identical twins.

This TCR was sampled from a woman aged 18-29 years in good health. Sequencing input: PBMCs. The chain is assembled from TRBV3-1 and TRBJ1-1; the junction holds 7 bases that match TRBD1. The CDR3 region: CASSHRTGNTEAFF. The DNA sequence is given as TGTGCCAGCAGCCACCGGACAGGGAACACTGAAGCTTTCTTT.